Described below is a single T cell receptor beta chain sequence and its context. These data originate in a study of tumor and adjacent non-tumor tissue in lung cancer. Study-level information: Stage I to III disease affected about ten men and about five women aged about 30 to 85.

TCRbeta libraries were built with three rounds of nested PCR, modified from ARM-PCR. MiXCR was run by TCRdb on the multiplex PCR reads, yielding one entry per CDR3 protein. Among tens of thousands of distinct CDR3 sequences, roughly 57% were seen once, and the ten largest hold less than 35%. Germline lookup yields CDR1 SQVTM and CDR2 ANQGSEA. CDR3 length: 17 amino acids. RNA was extracted from bulk tissue without any cell sorting. Distant lung tissue was collected more than 3 cm away from the tumor edge. This chain connects TRBV29-1 to TRBJ1-5; TRBD1 matches 11 bases. This clonotype was sampled from an older man with non-small cell lung cancer. Source material: distant non-tumor lung tissue. In nucleotides, the CDR3 is TGCTTTGTAGACATCGGGACAGGGGGTTCGAGCAATCAGCCCCAGCATTTT. Its translation is CFVDIGTGGSSNQPQHF.